One and the same sample provided the 30 T cell receptor beta chains below, sequenced in a study of blood T cells in healthy people across ages. The use of a sample-barcoded 5' primer and a J-beta primer mix characterized a second PCR of about 7 to 12 cycles. TCRdb itself ran the 5' RACE reads through MiXCR, one entry per CDR3 protein. The sample carries around 780,000 distinct CDR3 sequences, about 56% recorded once. Specimen: blood. Receptor source: a man in his forties or fifties in good health.

The chain joins TRBV29-1 to TRBJ1-1, with D possibly TRBD1 on 6 matching bases. This CDR3 has 12 residues. Germline values: CDR1 SQVTM, CDR2 ANQGSEA. V was trimmed by 4 bases and J by 7 bases, leaving 13 bases between them. CDR3 nucleotides: TGCAGCGTTGTCTCAGGGGAGGGTGAAGCTTTCTTT. Translation gives CSVVSGEGEAFF.

The chain is built from TRBV28 and TRBJ2-3; TRBD1 matches 8 bases. The CDR3 sequence is 16 residues long. CDR1 and CDR2 (germline): MDHEN, SYDVKM. The V and J ends lost 5 bases and 0 bases, in that order; junction bases with no gene match: 7. As DNA, the CDR3 is TGTGCCAGCAGTCCTCGGACAGGGTCTAGCACAGATACGCAGTATTTT. It codes for CASSPRTGSSTDTQYF.

The chain recombines TRBV4-1 with TRBJ2-7; 11 bases match TRBD2. The V gene's germline CDR1 is MGHRA and CDR2 YSYEKL. This CDR3 contains 14 residues. After removal of 5 bases from V and 7 bases from J, the junction contained 7 bases not matched to a gene. CDR3 region: CASSSIRLAGEQYF. CDR3 nucleotides: TGCGCCAGCAGCTCTATTAGACTAGCGGGAGAGCAGTACTTC.

The sample holds a few counts of this clonotype. The chain links TRBV12-3 or TRBV12-4 to TRBJ2-5, with D unclear. V was clipped by 4 bases and J by 4 bases, with 10 bases between them. This CDR3 has 13 amino acids. The CDR3 DNA is TGTGCCAGCAGTTGGCTAGAAGGAGAGACCCAGTACTTC. Translated: CASSWLEGETQYF.

The sample holds a few counts of this clonotype. The gene calls are TRBV9 and TRBJ2-7; 7 nucleotides line up with TRBD2. The V gene end was trimmed by 4 bases and the J gene end by 2 bases; junction bases not matched to a gene: 9. This CDR3 has 15 amino acids. From germline, CDR1 is SGDLS and CDR2 YYNGEE. CDR3 nucleotides: TGTGCCAGCAGCCCAGCTGGGGGGAGGGCCTACGAGCAGTACTTC. This sequence encodes CASSPAGGRAYEQYF.

The chain is built from TRBV27 and TRBJ1-2, with 7 bases aligning to TRBD1. Looked up from germline, CDR1 is MNHEY and CDR2 is SMNVEV (reference sequence). Trimming took 10 bases from V and 4 from J; bases not matched to a gene: 27. CDR3 size: 19 residues. For the CDR3, the DNA is TGTGCCACTTCACATGGGTGGTACGGCCAGGGGGAGTATAGCTATGGCTACACCTTC. Protein product: CATSHGWYGQGEYSYGYTF.

The chain employs TRBV11-2 and TRBJ2-3; D unclear. The CDR3 has 16 residues. From germline, CDR1 is SGHAT and CDR2 FQNNGV. Trimming removed 4 bases at V and 0 bases at J, with 14 bases between. In DNA, the CDR3 is TGTGCCAGCAGCTCAGAACCCGATCCGAGCACAGATACGCAGTATTTT. Translation gives CASSSEPDPSTDTQYF.

This clonotype appeared a few times. V and J are TRBV27 and TRBJ1-2, with D possibly matching TRBD1 (5 bases). With 5 bases removed from V and 10 bases from J, the gap between germline ends came to 14 bases. Germline values: CDR1 MNHEY, CDR2 SMNVEV (reference sequence). The CDR3 loop spans 12 amino acids. Written as DNA, the CDR3 is TGTGCCAGCAGTCCGATGACAGAGGACTACACCTTC. It codes for CASSPMTEDYTF.

This sequence joins TRBV13 and TRBJ2-7; D not certain. The CDR3 loop spans 15 amino acids. Trimming pared 3 bases from V and 7 bases from J, leaving 19 bases between. Germline loops: CDR1 PRHDT, CDR2 FYEKMQ (reference sequence). The CDR3, as DNA: TGTGCCAGCAGCTTGCGGTCTCGACTCCTCGATGAGCAGTACTTC. Its protein is CASSLRSRLLDEQYF.

The J gene is TRBJ1-6, the V gene TRBV5-6; 9 positions agree with TRBD1. V dropped 4 bases and J dropped 0; count of bases not matched to a gene: 8. This CDR3 region has 18 residues. Germline values: CDR1 SGHDT, CDR2 YYEEEE. CDR3 amino acids: CASSALGTGSSYNSPLHF. The DNA for the CDR3 is TGTGCCAGCAGCGCCCTCGGGACAGGGAGCTCCTATAATTCACCCCTCCACTTT.

The chain is built from TRBV29-1 and TRBJ2-3; no clear D. Germline V gene data show CDR1 as SQVTM and CDR2 as ANQGSEA. The CDR3 has 12 residues. Trimming took 4 bases from V and 2 from J, leaving 7 bases between them. CDR3 region: CSVAPTTDTQYF. CDR3 DNA: TGCAGCGTTGCCCCCACCACAGATACGCAGTATTTT.

V usage is TRBV28 and J usage is TRBJ1-2; 9 bases fit TRBD1. V shed 6 bases and J 7 bases; nucleotides not matched to a gene: 15. CDR3 length: 16 residues. The germline CDR1 and CDR2 sequences are MDHEN and SYDVKM. The CDR3 reads CASRLLTTGGTFGYTF. The CDR3 nucleotides read TGTGCCAGCAGATTGCTGACGACAGGGGGTACTTTTGGCTACACCTTC.

This clonotype has more than one count but fewer than ten. This chain joins TRBV27 and TRBJ1-2; the D gene is possibly TRBD1 (5 bases). This CDR3 is built from 13 residues. In germline, CDR1 is MNHEY, CDR2 SMNVEV (reference sequence). The V gene lost 2 bases and the J gene lost 7 bases, with 11 bases spanning the gap. CDR3 sequence: CASSLGQGAGYTF. The DNA for the CDR3 is TGTGCCAGCAGTTTAGGGCAGGGAGCTGGCTACACCTTC.

This clonotype showed up just a few times. The gene calls are TRBV28 and TRBJ2-7; 10 bases agree with TRBD1. The CDR3 is 16 residues long. The V and J ends lost 7 bases and 6 bases, in that order; junction bases with no gene match: 15. In germline, CDR1 is MDHEN, CDR2 SYDVKM. As DNA, the CDR3 is TGTGCCAGCACCGAAGGAGCGGGACAGGGGAGGTTCGAGCAGTACTTC. It encodes CASTEGAGQGRFEQYF.

This clonotype has only a few counts. This chain joins TRBV20-1 and TRBJ2-2, with a possible D match to TRBD2 (5 bases). CDR1 is DFQATT and CDR2 is SNEGSKA in the germline V gene (reference sequence). The CDR3 length is 13 residues. Trimming pared 6 bases from V and 7 bases from J, leaving 15 bases between. The CDR3 DNA follows: TGCAGTGCCGGACCGCTACGGGACGGGGAGCTGTTTTTT. Its translation: CSAGPLRDGELFF.

This clonotype was counted only a few times. This chain joins TRBV27 and TRBJ2-5; 10 bases line up with TRBD2. From germline, CDR1 is MNHEY and CDR2 SMNVEV (reference sequence). V was pared by 7 bases and J by 4 bases, with 6 bases of the junction left unmatched. The CDR3 runs to 14 residues. The chain's CDR3 is CASMPSGSRETQYF. As DNA, the CDR3 is TGTGCCAGCATGCCTAGCGGGAGTCGAGAGACCCAGTACTTC.

CDR3: CSARPAWAGETQYF. CDR3 sequence (DNA): TGCAGTGCTAGACCAGCCTGGGCAGGGGAGACCCAGTACTTC. This chain connects TRBV20-1 to TRBJ2-5; D may be TRBD1 (5 bases). The CDR3 is 14 amino acids. CDR1 is DFQATT and CDR2 is SNEGSKA in the germline V gene (reference sequence). Trimming stripped 2 bases from V and 5 bases from J, with 15 bases between.

This clonotype was seen a handful of times. The chain joins TRBV29-1 to TRBJ2-7; tentative D call: TRBD2 (6 bases). This CDR3 contains 12 residues. V was clipped by 4 bases and J by 7 bases, with 14 bases between them. CDR1 and CDR2 from the germline V gene are SQVTM and ANQGSEA. The CDR3 region has the DNA TGCAGCGTTGTCGGGGGATCGATTGAGCAGTACTTC. Protein product: CSVVGGSIEQYF.

The chain uses TRBV5-1 and TRBJ2-5, with 10 bases matching TRBD1. V lost 4 bases, J lost 5 bases, and 8 bases stayed unmatched. Germline V gene sequence: CDR1 SGHRS, CDR2 YFSETQ. The CDR3 is made up of 15 amino acids. This CDR3 is CASSMTGTGEETQYF. CDR3 sequence (DNA): TGCGCCAGCAGCATGACCGGGACAGGGGAGGAGACCCAGTACTTC.

This clonotype turned up a few times. The genes are TRBV6-2 or TRBV6-3 and TRBJ2-6; D is possibly TRBD1 (6 bases). The CDR3 consists of 17 residues. Looked up from germline, CDR1 is MNHEY and CDR2 is SVGEGT. Trimming left V 4 bases short and J 4 bases short, with 17 bases between. Here the CDR3 reads CASSFPDGTSGANVLTF. The CDR3 DNA reads TGTGCCAGCAGTTTCCCCGACGGGACATCCGGGGCCAACGTCCTGACTTTC.

This clonotype appeared a single time. The genes are TRBV20-1 and TRBJ1-6; unclear D gene. V was trimmed by 4 bases and J by 8 bases, leaving 18 bases between them. This CDR3 contains 15 residues. Per the germline V gene, CDR1 is DFQATT and CDR2 is SNEGSKA (reference sequence). CDR3 residues: CSAIQLNKPDSPLHF. CDR3 nucleotide sequence: TGCAGTGCTATCCAATTGAATAAACCGGATTCACCCCTCCACTTT.

The chain carries TRBV27 and TRBJ2-7; 8 nucleotides line up with TRBD1. This CDR3 has 11 amino acids. V lost 6 bases, J lost 10 bases, and 5 bases stayed unmatched. CDR1 and CDR2 from the germline V gene are MNHEY and SMNVEV (reference sequence). The CDR3 sequence is CASRAGTGQYF. DNA of the CDR3: TGTGCCAGCAGGGCCGGGACAGGACAGTACTTC.

CDR3 sequence (DNA): TGTGCCAGCAGCCAAGATCTGGGGGCAGTCCAAAATGAAAAACTGTTTTTT. This encodes CASSQDLGAVQNEKLFF. The chain has TRBV3-1 and TRBJ1-4, with a tentative D call TRBD1 (6 bases). Germline V gene data show CDR1 as LGHDT and CDR2 as YNNKEL (reference sequence). This CDR3 contains 17 residues. V dropped 0 bases and J dropped 5 bases, with 16 bases sitting between them.

The genes are TRBV4-2 and TRBJ2-5; 14 positions match TRBD2. Germline CDR1 LGHNA, CDR2 YNFKEQ. V trimming: 6 bases; J trimming: 1 base; junction bases outside the gene matches: 10. The CDR3 is made up of 18 amino acids. CDR3 in amino acids: CASSRTSGGSPVQETQYF. For the CDR3, the DNA is TGTGCCAGCAGTCGGACTAGCGGGGGGTCCCCCGTCCAAGAGACCCAGTACTTC.

V is TRBV7-3 and J is TRBJ1-1; 7 positions match TRBD1. CDR3 length equals 13 residues. The germline gives CDR1 SGHTA, CDR2 FQGTGA. With V trimmed by 6 bases and J by 11 bases, 12 bases remained unmatched. The CDR3 DNA reads TGTGCCAGCAGGATGGAGGGGGCGGGTGTGGCTTTCTTT. It specifies CASRMEGAGVAFF.

The gene calls are TRBV2 and TRBJ1-5, with 8 bases aligning to TRBD1. CDR1 is SNHLY and CDR2 is FYNNEI in the germline V gene. Losses at the gene ends were 7 bases for V and 2 bases for J; bases not matched to a gene: 7. The CDR3 spans 15 residues. The CDR3 spells CASTNDRGGNQPQHF. CDR3 nucleotide sequence: TGTGCCAGCACCAACGACAGGGGTGGCAATCAGCCCCAGCATTTT.

This clonotype has more than one count but fewer than ten. V and J are TRBV6-5 and TRBJ2-7; D gene ambiguous. This CDR3 is 14 amino acids long. Trimming took off 5 bases at V and 0 bases at J, with 11 bases between the two ends. From germline, CDR1 is MNHEY and CDR2 SVGAGI. CDR3 loop: CASSRGMSSYEQYF. The CDR3 DNA reads as TGTGCCAGCAGTCGCGGAATGAGCTCCTACGAGCAGTACTTC.

The gene calls are TRBV29-1 and TRBJ2-1, with TRBD1 matching 7 bases. The trim removed 0 bases at V and 6 bases at J, leaving 23 bases unmatched. The CDR3 runs 20 residues. The V gene's germline CDR1 is SQVTM and CDR2 ANQGSEA. CDR3 nucleotide sequence: TGCAGCGTTGAAGATCCGTCGATACCGACAGGGAAAAAACTTCTCAATGAGCAGTTCTTC. This encodes CSVEDPSIPTGKKLLNEQFF.

The chain carries TRBV10-3 and TRBJ1-1; maybe TRBD1 (6 bases). Trimming pared 2 bases from V and 2 bases from J, leaving 9 bases between. The CDR3 loop spans 14 amino acids. The V gene's germline CDR1 is ENHRY and CDR2 SYGVKD. This CDR3 reads CAISEQGKNTEAFF. The CDR3 DNA is TGTGCCATCAGTGAGCAGGGGAAAAACACTGAAGCTTTCTTT.

At least ten counts were recorded for this clonotype. The chain recombines TRBV29-1 with TRBJ2-1, with D perhaps being TRBD1 or TRBD2 (5 bases each). Trimming removed 4 bases at V and 0 bases at J, with 13 bases between. The CDR3 covers 15 residues. The germline gives CDR1 SQVTM, CDR2 ANQGSEA. Here the CDR3 DNA reads TGCAGCGTTGGGATCGGGACGAGCTCCTACAATGAGCAGTTCTTC. Encoded protein: CSVGIGTSSYNEQFF.